These 6 T cell receptor beta chains came from one sample sequenced in a study of T-cell reconstitution after alpha-beta-depleted transplantation in children. It was with unique molecular identifiers that the TCRbeta library was prepared. TCRdb ran MiXCR on the PCR reads and lists one entry per CDR3 protein. Of some 500,000 distinct CDR3 sequences listed, approximately 32% are singletons. The sample was PBMCs from the stem cell graft donor, taken from the stem cell graft. The receptors here all came from a human donor who donated a stem cell graft to a child with aplastic anemia.

The sample holds a few counts of this clonotype. The genes are TRBV27 and TRBJ2-7; TRBD2 agrees at 11 bases. This CDR3 has 15 residues. In germline, CDR1 is MNHEY, CDR2 SMNVEV (reference sequence). Trimming took 4 bases from V and 4 from J; bases not matched to a gene: 6. The CDR3: CASSSWTSGWYEQYV. The DNA for the CDR3 is TGTGCCAGCAGTTCCTGGACTAGCGGGTGGTACGAGCAGTACGTC.

The CDR3 coding sequence is TGTGCCAGCCTCGCCTTACAGGGCGAACCAATCTACGAGCAGTACTTC. Translation gives CASLALQGEPIYEQYF. This sequence joins TRBV25-1 and TRBJ2-7; the D gene is possibly TRBD1 (6 bases). V was clipped by 8 bases and J by 3 bases, with 23 bases between them. This CDR3 is 16 amino acids long. CDR1 and CDR2 (germline): MGHDK, SYGVNS.

This clonotype appeared a few times. The V and J genes are TRBV29-1 and TRBJ1-1, with 8 bases lining up with TRBD1. This CDR3 region has 12 residues. Germline CDR1 and CDR2: SQVTM and ANQGSEA. Trimming removed 7 bases from V and 8 bases from J; junction bases left unmatched: 9. CDR3 sequence reads: CSGREQGAEAFF. The CDR3 nucleotides are TGCAGCGGCCGGGAGCAGGGGGCGGAAGCTTTCTTT.

This clonotype was counted only a few times. Written as DNA, the CDR3 is TGCAGTGCTGAGGGTCCCAACTACGAGCAGTACTTC. Translated: CSAEGPNYEQYF. The chain uses TRBV20-1 and TRBJ2-7; possible D gene TRBD2, 5 bases. V shed 5 bases and J shed 3 bases, with 11 bases lying between them. The germline CDR1 and CDR2 sequences are DFQATT and SNEGSKA (reference sequence). The CDR3 runs 12 residues.

The chain is built from TRBV4-3 and TRBJ2-1, with unresolved D. CDR1 is LGHNA, CDR2 YSLEER, per germline. The CDR3 consists of 15 residues. V lost 4 bases to trimming and J lost 4 bases, with 14 bases between them. The CDR3 DNA reads as TGCGCCAGCAGCCCCGCCCTACCGGTTTACAATGAGCAGTTCTTC. This sequence encodes CASSPALPVYNEQFF.

The sample holds one count of this clonotype. The J gene is TRBJ1-3, the V gene TRBV29-1, with 7 bases aligning to TRBD1. CDR3 length: 14 residues. The V gene end was trimmed by 2 bases and the J gene end by 5 bases; junction bases not matched to a gene: 6. Germline V lookup: CDR1 SQVTM, CDR2 ANQGSEA. This chain's CDR3 is CSVEQGEKRNTIYF. The DNA of the CDR3 is TGCAGCGTTGAACAGGGGGAAAAGAGAAACACCATATATTTT.